Sequencing of this T cell receptor beta chain was carried out in a study of radiotherapy plus CTLA-4 blockade in lung cancer. Study as a whole: Objective responses occurred in about 17% of patients; roughly 31% had disease control.

Looked up from germline, CDR1 is SGHRS and CDR2 is YFSETQ. Trimming left V 0 bases short and J 1 base short, with 4 bases between. The CDR3 consists of 13 residues. Some clones are missing from TCRdb's copy, which holds only in-frame ones; the method was immunoSEQ multiplex PCR. The table includes about 95,000 clones, around four fifths detected once. The chain joins TRBV5-1 to TRBJ2-5; D gene uncertain. The receptor was derived from a human donor with non-small cell lung cancer who had stable disease on radiotherapy plus ipilimumab. The sequenced sample was peripheral blood, obtained from a patient treated with radiotherapy plus ipilimumab. The CDR3 nucleotides are TGCGCCAGCAGCTTGGGACTCCAAGAGACCCAGTACTTC. It is translated as CASSLGLQETQYF.